This T cell receptor (beta chain) was sequenced for a study of CD8+ T cells in alopecia areata. Study-level background: Treatment of the treated patients consisted of oral tofacitinib, 5 to 10 mg twice daily. Tofacitinib therapy took 6 to 18 months; 6 months off drug came after. Study-level findings and limits: Scalp sample sequencing also detects resident alphabeta T cells of normal skin. Mice showed TCR sharing more clearly than patients did, possibly owing to HLA.

As to this clone: Its antigen is currently unknown.

This CDR3 region has 17 residues. V lost 0 bases to trimming and J lost 4 bases; unmatched junction nucleotides: 6. CDR1 and CDR2 (germline): SGHVS, FNYEAQ. cDNA serving as the sequencing template came from extracted, reverse transcribed RNA. Sequencing used immunoSEQ multiplex PCR; TCRdb keeps in-frame clones, though not all of them. The profile shows about 140,000 clones, approximately 50% of them singletons. This sequence joins TRBV7-6 and TRBJ2-5; 12 bases are shared with TRBD2. This TCR derives from a human donor with alopecia areata. Specimen: CD4+ T cells sorted from blood, collected at week 0. For the CDR3, the DNA is TGTGCCAGCAGCTTAGCGGGACTAGCGGGTCTCGGAGAGACCCAGTACTTC. Amino acids: CASSLAGLAGLGETQYF.